Listed below are T cell receptor beta chains from one sample, sequenced in a study of control samples from healthy donors and cancer patients. Assay used: immunoSEQ multiplex PCR; TCRdb lists only in-frame clones, some missing. This table has 20,000 to 30,000 clones, 82% appearing once. Material: PBMCs. The source of these receptors is a man aged 60 to 69 with colorectal cancer. Both conserved end residues are part of each CDR3. Each record gives: D gene, V gene, J gene, clone size, CDR3 protein, CDR3 DNA. A D gene is named only where the DNA matches it firmly. For some rows the clone size is stated as once, few or many, or as a class when expanded; others skip it.

TRBD2	TRBV24-1	TRBJ2-1	.	CATSDLGGGGRNEQFF	TGTGCCACCAGTGATTTGGGCGGGGGGGGCCGTAATGAGCAGTTCTTC
.	TRBV3-1/TRBV3-2	TRBJ2-3	.	CASSQGVGAGASTDTQYF	TGTGCCAGCAGCCAAGGGGTGGGCGCGGGCGCTAGCACAGATACGCAGTATTTT
TRBD1	TRBV27	TRBJ2-6	once	CASSLTPGQASSGANVLTF	TGTGCCAGCAGTTTAACCCCGGGACAGGCTAGCTCTGGGGCCAACGTCCTGACTTTC
.	TRBV19	TRBJ1-1	.	CASRLKNTEAFF	TGTGCCAGTAGACTTAAGAACACTGAAGCTTTCTTT
.	TRBV24-1	TRBJ2-3	once	CATSDFDNLSTDTQYF	TGTGCCACCAGTGATTTTGACAATCTTAGCACAGATACGCAGTATTTT
TRBD1	TRBV5-1	TRBJ2-2	.	CASSLYTGGGGELFF	TGCGCCAGCAGCCTATATACAGGGGGCGGCGGGGAGCTGTTTTTT
.	TRBV4-3	TRBJ1-1	.	CASSRLTGRGHTEAFF	TGCGCCAGCAGCCGGCTAACAGGTCGGGGGCACACTGAAGCTTTCTTT
.	TRBV11-2	TRBJ2-3	.	CASSPMADTQYF	TGTGCCAGCAGCCCAATGGCAGATACGCAGTATTTT
TRBD1	TRBV9	TRBJ2-4	.	CASSEGTGVSGVKNIQYF	TGTGCCAGCAGCGAAGGGACAGGGGTATCAGGGGTCAAAAACATTCAGTACTTC
.	TRBV30	TRBJ1-2	.	CAFSINYGYTF	TGTGCCTTTTCAATAAACTATGGCTACACCTTC
TRBD1	TRBV5-1	TRBJ2-2	.	CASSSSGTGGTGELFF	TGCGCCAGCAGCTCCTCTGGGACAGGGGGAACCGGGGAGCTGTTTTTT
TRBD2	TRBV11-2	TRBJ2-2	.	CASSLDVWDYTNTGELFF	TGTGCCAGCAGCTTAGACGTATGGGACTACACGAACACCGGGGAGCTGTTTTTT
TRBD2	TRBV10-3	TRBJ2-1	few	CAISDWDYLSSYNEQFF	TGTGCCATCAGTGACTGGGACTACCTGAGCTCCTACAATGAGCAGTTCTTC
TRBD2	TRBV10-1	TRBJ2-3	.	CASSLAGYSLDTQYF	TGCGCCAGCAGCCTAGCGGGATACTCTTTAGATACGCAGTATTTT
.	TRBV5-1	TRBJ2-2	.	CASSLRSGVEGRTGELFF	TGCGCCAGCAGCTTGCGCTCGGGAGTTGAAGGGAGGACCGGGGAGCTGTTTTTT
.	TRBV6-5	TRBJ1-6	.	CASSPRAGDSPLHF	TGTGCCAGCAGCCCGCGGGCAGGGGACTCACCCCTCCACTTT
.	TRBV19	TRBJ2-3	.	CASSIPTGRDTDTQYF	TGTGCCAGTAGTATCCCGACAGGGAGGGACACAGATACGCAGTATTTT
.	TRBV9	TRBJ2-2	.	CASSVDQGRNTGELFF	TGTGCCAGCAGCGTAGACCAGGGTCGTAACACCGGGGAGCTGTTTTTT
.	TRBV4-1	TRBJ2-7	.	CASSPPLGYEQYF	TGCGCCAGCAGCCCCCCCCTAGGCTACGAGCAGTACTTC
.	TRBV18	TRBJ2-3	.	CASSPASTDTQYF	TGTGCCAGCTCACCGGCTAGCACAGATACGCAGTATTTT
TRBD1	TRBV24-1	TRBJ2-2	.	CATSEGTAWALSNTGELFF	TGTGCCACCAGTGAGGGGACAGCCTGGGCTCTTTCCAACACCGGGGAGCTGTTTTTT
.	TRBV19	TRBJ2-7	.	CASSMIGDASNEQYF	TGTGCCAGTAGTATGATAGGGGACGCCAGCAACGAGCAGTACTTC
.	TRBV2	TRBJ2-7	.	CASRAPGRGDEQYF	TGTGCCAGCAGGGCTCCGGGACGAGGCGACGAGCAGTACTTC
TRBD1	TRBV4-1	TRBJ2-6	.	CASSRTGAGANVLTF	TGCGCCAGCAGCCGTACAGGGGCTGGGGCCAACGTCCTGACTTTC
TRBD1	TRBV5-4	TRBJ2-2	.	CASSPRDRGGTGELFF	TGTGCCAGCAGCCCCCGGGACAGGGGTGGCACCGGGGAGCTGTTTTTT
.	TRBV3-1/TRBV3-2	TRBJ1-1	.	CASSQLGQLNTEAFF	TGTGCCAGCAGCCAATTGGGACAACTGAACACTGAAGCTTTCTTT
.	TRBV3-1/TRBV3-2	TRBJ2-3	.	CASSPSLAGYDTQYF	TGTGCCAGCAGCCCTTCCCTAGCCGGTTATGATACGCAGTATTTT
.	TRBV6-5	TRBJ1-1	.	CASRTGLNTEAFF	TGTGCCAGCAGAACCGGCCTGAACACTGAAGCTTTCTTT
.	TRBV18	TRBJ2-3	.	CASRPTSLVLTDTQYF	TGTGCCAGCCGCCCTACCAGCTTAGTTTTGACAGATACGCAGTATTTT
TRBD1	TRBV7-9	TRBJ2-7	once	CASSLTGGYDEQYF	TGTGCCAGCAGCTTGACAGGGGGGTACGACGAGCAGTACTTC
.	TRBV5-1	TRBJ2-4	.	CASSLGAGSTKNIQYF	TGCGCCAGCAGCTTGGGGGCAGGGTCGACCAAAAACATTCAGTACTTC
.	TRBV3-1/TRBV3-2	TRBJ2-7	.	CASSQDRKGSYEQYF	TGTGCCAGCAGCCAAGATAGGAAGGGCTCCTACGAGCAGTACTTC
.	TRBV6-6	TRBJ2-3	.	CASSYGGSTGDTQYF	TGTGCCAGCAGTTACGGTGGTAGCACGGGAGATACGCAGTATTTT
TRBD1	TRBV30	TRBJ2-3	.	CAWSDNRGDTQYF	TGTGCCTGGAGTGACAACAGGGGTGATACGCAGTATTTT
.	TRBV9	TRBJ2-1	.	CASSVLPGGFSYNEQFF	TGTGCCAGCAGCGTCCTGCCGGGCGGGTTCTCCTACAATGAGCAGTTCTTC
.	TRBV4-1	TRBJ1-1	.	CASSQEASLNTEAFF	TGCGCCAGCAGCCAAGAAGCTAGCTTGAACACTGAAGCTTTCTTT